One sample yielded the 10 T cell receptor beta chains listed below, sequenced in a study of cytomegalovirus exposure and HLA in healthy donors. Clones were sequenced by immunoSEQ multiplex PCR, and TCRdb holds only the in-frame ones, with some missing. The sample lists approximately 280,000 clones; approximately 90% were seen once. Sequenced input: PBMCs. These receptors originate from a woman aged 18-29 years in good health and CMV-seronegative.

DNA for the CDR3: TGTGCCAGCAGCCAAGATCAGTCGGACAGGGGGCCCTACGAGCAGTACTTC. Its translation is CASSQDQSDRGPYEQYF. This chain joins TRBV4-2 and TRBJ2-7, with 11 bases identical to TRBD1. The V gene's germline CDR1 is LGHNA and CDR2 YNFKEQ. The CDR3 covers 17 residues. J lost 2 bases, V lost 0 bases, and 6 bases had no gene match.

The V and J genes are TRBV7-2 and TRBJ1-2; D not resolved. The CDR3 is 16 amino acids. V was clipped by 2 bases and J by 4 bases, with 17 bases between them. Germline assignment: CDR1 SGHTA and CDR2 FQGNSA. The CDR3 DNA is TGTGCCAGCAGCTTATTACGTCTAGGCAGAGGCTATGGCTACACCTTC. This translates into CASSLLRLGRGYGYTF. The variable domain in full, with the rest retrieved from reference TRBV7-2 and TRBJ1-2, is GAGVSQSPSNKVTEKGKDVELRCDPISGHTALYWYRQSLGQGLEFLIYFQGNSAPDKSGLPSDRFSAERTGGSVSTLTIQRTQQEDSAVYLCASSLLRLGRGYGYTFGSGTRLTVV.

The chain employs TRBV2 and TRBJ2-2; D remains unclear. There are 14 residues in the CDR3. V gave up 2 bases and J gave up 4 bases, with 8 bases separating them. The V gene's germline CDR1 is SNHLY and CDR2 FYNNEI. The CDR3: CASSESRITGELFF. Written as DNA, the CDR3 is TGTGCCAGCAGTGAATCCAGAATCACCGGGGAGCTGTTTTTT.

This clone was observed a few times. V gene TRBV27 combines with J gene TRBJ2-7, with a tentative D call TRBD1 (6 bases). Between the trimmed V and J ends, which lost 5 bases and 7 bases, there was a span of 15 bases. The germline V gene encodes CDR1 MNHEY and CDR2 SMNVEV (reference sequence). The CDR3 runs 13 residues. The CDR3 nucleotides are TGTGCCAGCAGTCTGAGGGGGAGTCGGGAGCAGTACTTC. It codes for CASSLRGSREQYF.

The chain carries TRBV18 and TRBJ1-1; 7 nucleotides match TRBD1. The CDR3 is 15 residues long. Germline V gene lookup returns CDR1 KGHSH and CDR2 LQKENI. After removal of 3 bases from V and 1 base from J, the junction contained 5 bases not matched to a gene. CDR3 amino acids: CASSPTGIRNTEAFF. CDR3 DNA: TGTGCCAGCTCACCGACAGGGATAAGGAACACTGAAGCTTTCTTT.

This chain connects TRBV6-5 to TRBJ2-7; 10 bases agree with TRBD1. Germline CDR1 is MNHEY and CDR2 is SVGAGI. J was trimmed by 1 base and V by 3 bases; bases with no gene match: 6. This CDR3 is 16 amino acids long. This CDR3 is CASSYSLGQGSYEQYF. Here the CDR3 DNA reads TGTGCCAGCAGTTATAGTTTGGGACAGGGGTCCTACGAGCAGTACTTC.

This chain joins TRBV7-2 and TRBJ1-5; perhaps TRBD1 as D (5 bases). The V gene lost 5 bases and the J gene lost 3 bases, with 8 bases spanning the gap. This CDR3 is 13 amino acids long. Germline V gene lookup returns CDR1 SGHTA and CDR2 FQGNSA. CDR3 amino acids: CASSRQLNQPQHF. The CDR3 region has the DNA TGTGCCAGCAGCCGACAGCTCAATCAGCCCCAGCATTTT.

V usage is TRBV14 and J usage is TRBJ2-7, with D perhaps TRBD1 (6 bases). Per the germline V gene, CDR1 is SGHDN and CDR2 is FVKESK. The CDR3 length is 14 residues. V was trimmed by 2 bases and J by 3 bases, leaving 11 bases between them. CDR3 bases: TGTGCCAGCAGCCAACATAGACAGGTCTACGAGCAGTACTTC. Its protein is CASSQHRQVYEQYF. Looking up the rest from reference TRBV14 and TRBJ2-7 gives the full variable domain: EAGVTQFPSHSVIEKGQTVTLRCDPISGHDNLYWYRRVMGKEIKFLLHFVKESKQDESGMPNNRFLAERTGGTYSTLKVQPAELEDSGVYFCASSQHRQVYEQYFGPGTRLTVT.

This chain uses TRBV11-2 with TRBJ2-3; D may be TRBD1 (6 bases). The CDR3 is 14 amino acids. V was cut by 5 bases and J by 2 bases, with 11 bases left in between. From germline, CDR1 is SGHAT and CDR2 FQNNGV. DNA of the CDR3: TGTGCCAGCAGCACCGTGGGGGCCACAGATACGCAGTATTTT. It translates to CASSTVGATDTQYF.

This chain joins TRBV11-2 and TRBJ2-7; 7 positions match TRBD1. From germline, CDR1 is SGHAT and CDR2 FQNNGV. V was clipped by 5 bases and J by 2 bases; unmatched bases: 6. This CDR3 has 14 amino acids. CDR3 DNA sequence: TGTGCCAGCAGCGCATCGACAGGGCCCTACGAGCAGTACTTC. Translating it yields CASSASTGPYEQYF.